The 18 T cell receptor beta chains in this list originate from one sample, sequenced in a study of CD8 T cells in Susac syndrome. A quantity of roughly 0.5 to 1 ug RNA underwent reverse transcription using random hexamers. Via MiXCR, TCRdb re-called the immunoSEQ multiplex PCR reads, giving one row per CDR3 protein. The data show over 95,000 distinct CDR3 sequences, 85% to 95% seen once. The sequencing sample was made of CD8+ T cells from PBMCs. The origin of the receptors is a human donor in good health.

This chain links TRBV6-2 or TRBV6-3 with TRBJ2-2; tentatively, D is TRBD2 (5 bases). CDR1 is MNHEY, CDR2 SVGEGT, per germline. This CDR3 contains 16 residues. V was pared by 6 bases and J by 4 bases, with 18 bases between. The CDR3 spells CASSYPGIGTTGELFF. CDR3 in DNA: TGTGCCAGCAGCTACCCCGGGATAGGTACCACCGGGGAGCTGTTTTTT.

This sequence joins TRBV2 and TRBJ2-1; D gene uncertain. The CDR3 contains 14 residues. V gave up 3 bases and J gave up 3 bases, with 9 bases separating them. The germline V gene encodes CDR1 SNHLY and CDR2 FYNNEI. CDR3 sequence reads: CASSDSAGYNEQFF. DNA of the CDR3: TGTGCCAGCAGTGATTCGGCCGGCTACAATGAGCAGTTCTTC.

This chain's CDR3 is CASSNGQGRGTGELFF. CDR3 coding DNA: TGTGCCAGCAGTAACGGACAGGGACGGGGCACCGGGGAGCTGTTTTTT. V usage is TRBV6-2 or TRBV6-3 and J usage is TRBJ2-2; 8 nucleotides line up with TRBD1. The CDR3 is 16 amino acids. CDR1 MNHEY and CDR2 SVGEGT come from the germline V gene. After removal of 5 bases from V and 4 bases from J, the junction contained 9 bases not matched to a gene.

This chain uses TRBV12-3 or TRBV12-4 with TRBJ1-1; D remains ambiguous. The CDR3 loop spans 16 amino acids. Trimming shortened V by 6 bases and J by 1 base, and 18 bases separated the two germline ends. CDR3 residues: CASSPGPDKGNTEAFF. The CDR3, as DNA: TGTGCCAGCAGCCCCGGACCCGATAAGGGGAACACTGAAGCTTTCTTT.

The J gene is TRBJ2-7, the V gene TRBV6-2 or TRBV6-3, with 8 bases aligning to TRBD2. Germline V gene data show CDR1 as MNHEY and CDR2 as SVGEGT. The CDR3 has 18 amino acids. Trimming cost V 5 bases and J 0 bases; bases outside gene matches: 15. CDR3 nucleotide sequence: TGTGCCAGCAGTGCCGGACTAGCCGAAACTTGGAGCTCCTACGAGCAGTACTTC. Protein sequence: CASSAGLAETWSSYEQYF.

The chain links TRBV12-3 or TRBV12-4 to TRBJ1-2; TRBD1 agrees at 12 bases. The CDR3 loop spans 15 amino acids. The V segment lost 5 bases and the J segment 8 bases; nucleotides outside the gene matches: 9. CDR3: CASSTPGQGAKGYTF. The CDR3 coding sequence is TGTGCCAGCAGTACACCGGGACAGGGGGCGAAGGGCTACACCTTC.

The chain carries TRBV4-3 and TRBJ1-1, with unresolved D. In germline, CDR1 is LGHNA, CDR2 YSLEER. Trimming cost V 0 bases and J 0 bases, with 8 bases left between them. This CDR3 contains 15 residues. CDR3 loop: CASSQDLSLNTEAFF. CDR3 DNA: TGCGCCAGCAGCCAAGATCTCAGCCTGAACACTGAAGCTTTCTTT.

This clonotype was observed a single time. The chain joins TRBV7-6 to TRBJ1-1, with 8 bases that match TRBD1. V gave up 5 bases and J gave up 1 base; unmatched junction bases: 9. Germline-derived CDR1 and CDR2 are SGHVS and FNYEAQ. The CDR3 extends over 16 amino acids. For the CDR3, the DNA is TGTGCCAGCAGCCCAACAGGGGGGCTGGCGAACACTGAAGCTTTCTTT. It codes for CASSPTGGLANTEAFF.

This clonotype was observed a single time. This chain connects TRBV30 to TRBJ2-1; unclear D gene. The CDR3 is 15 amino acids. Per germline, CDR1 GTSNPN and CDR2 SVGIG (reference sequence). With 1 base removed from V and 2 bases from J, the gap between germline ends came to 12 bases. The DNA for the CDR3 is TGTGCCTGGAGTGGGTGGGATTTCCCCTACAATGAGCAGTTCTTC. It encodes CAWSGWDFPYNEQFF.

The chain couples TRBV6-5 to TRBJ1-1; D unclear. CDR3 length: 15 amino acids. Germline-derived CDR1 and CDR2 are MNHEY and SVGAGI. The V gene lost 2 bases and the J gene lost 0 bases, with 10 bases spanning the gap. DNA of the CDR3: TGTGCCAGCAGTTACCTGGGCCCGATGAACACTGAAGCTTTCTTT. It encodes CASSYLGPMNTEAFF.

This chain joins TRBV27 and TRBJ1-1; D unresolved. This CDR3 region has 14 residues. V was trimmed by 5 bases and J by 2 bases, leaving 12 bases between them. Germline V gives CDR1 MNHEY, CDR2 SMNVEV (reference sequence). This CDR3 is CASSPFGLNTEAFF. In nucleotides, the CDR3 is TGTGCCAGCAGTCCTTTCGGCCTTAACACTGAAGCTTTCTTT.

This chain links TRBV2 with TRBJ2-2, with TRBD1 identical over 9 bases. This CDR3 comprises 14 residues. V was clipped by 10 bases and J by 5 bases; unmatched bases: 8. Germline V gene lookup returns CDR1 SNHLY and CDR2 FYNNEI. The CDR3 here is CAIFGTGITGELFF. The CDR3 nucleotides are TGTGCCATCTTCGGGACAGGGATTACCGGGGAGCTGTTTTTT.

This chain joins TRBV6-5 and TRBJ2-3; D call uncertain. Trimming removed 0 bases at V and 4 bases at J, with 5 bases between. Germline V lookup: CDR1 MNHEY, CDR2 SVGAGI. The CDR3 sequence is 13 residues long. The CDR3 DNA sequence: TGTGCCAGCAGTTACTCGAACGCAGATACGCAGTATTTT. It is translated as CASSYSNADTQYF.

This CDR3 is CASSLVAGRSNYGYTF. The CDR3 DNA reads TGTGCCAGCAGCTTGGTCGCGGGGAGATCTAACTATGGCTACACCTTC. The V call is TRBV5-6, the J call TRBJ1-2, with no clear D. V gave up 0 bases and J gave up 0 bases, with 12 bases separating them. The CDR3 has 16 amino acids. Germline CDR1 is SGHDT and CDR2 is YYEEEE.

This sequence joins TRBV2 and TRBJ2-1; 11 nucleotides align to TRBD2. CDR3 size: 16 residues. Germline loops: CDR1 SNHLY, CDR2 FYNNEI. The trim removed 5 bases at V and 5 bases at J, leaving 8 bases unmatched. CDR3 region: CASSPGTSGRNNEQFF. DNA for the CDR3: TGTGCCAGCAGTCCCGGGACTAGCGGAAGAAACAATGAGCAGTTCTTC. The whole variable domain, filled in from reference TRBV2 and TRBJ2-1, reads EPEVTQTPSHQVTQMGQEVILRCVPISNHLYFYWYRQILGQKVEFLVSFYNNEISEKSEIFDDQFSVERPDGSNFTLKIRSTKLEDSAMYFCASSPGTSGRNNEQFFGPGTRLTVL.

This clonotype was detected once. The chain employs TRBV5-1 and TRBJ2-5, with TRBD1 identical over 7 bases. CDR1 and CDR2 from the germline V gene are SGHRS and YFSETQ. The CDR3 runs 15 residues. The V gene end was trimmed by 0 bases and the J gene end by 2 bases; junction bases not matched to a gene: 4. CDR3 DNA: TGCGCCAGCAGCTTGGGACCGGGACAGCAAGAGACCCAGTACTTC. Amino acids: CASSLGPGQQETQYF.

The chain recombines TRBV3-1 with TRBJ1-6, with 10 bases fitting TRBD1. This CDR3 has 15 residues. V shed 1 base, J shed 10 bases, and the junction held 4 bases outside the gene matches. The germline V gene has CDR1 LGHDT and CDR2 YNNKEL (reference sequence). The CDR3: CASSQAGQGSSPLHF. The CDR3 coding sequence is TGTGCCAGCAGCCAAGCGGGACAGGGGTCCTCACCCCTCCACTTT. Together with reference TRBV3-1 and TRBJ1-6, the CDR3 gives the full variable domain: DTAVSQTPKYLVTQMGNDKSIKCEQNLGHDTMYWYKQDSKKFLKIMFSYNNKELIINETVPNRFSPKSPDKAHLNLHINSLELGDSAVYFCASSQAGQGSSPLHFGNGTRLTVT.

This clonotype has only a few counts. The J gene is TRBJ2-7, the V gene TRBV5-1, with 15 bases matching TRBD2. This CDR3 is built from 14 residues. Trimming took 5 bases from V and 8 from J; bases not matched to a gene: 5. Looked up from germline, CDR1 is SGHRS and CDR2 is YFSETQ. This CDR3 is CASSLGLAGGQQYF. CDR3 DNA: TGCGCCAGCAGTCTGGGACTAGCGGGGGGTCAGCAGTACTTC.